Sequencing of this T cell receptor beta chain was carried out in a study of T cell repertoires in cytomegalovirus infection. Study summary: Public TCR beta signatures provided an indication of both CMV infection and a matching HLA type.

General observations from the study: Carriers of CMV plus the relevant HLA were identified by cumulative public TCR beta family frequency. Clonotypes of TCR beta that were HLA-C-restricted and CMV-specific dominated the ex vivo response.

This CDR3 has 16 residues. The germline CDR1 and CDR2 sequences are MNHEY and SVGEGT. V trimming: 7 bases; J trimming: 4 bases; junction bases outside the gene matches: 12. From the reads, TCRdb called clonotypes with MiXCR, one entry per CDR3 protein. The profile shows approximately 750,000 distinct CDR3 sequences, approximately 40% of them singletons. For this clonotype: Its antigen is undetermined.

Source material: PBMCs. The chain recombines TRBV6-2 or TRBV6-3 with TRBJ1-1, with 10 positions matching TRBD1. The receptor was isolated from a human donor in good health (CMV status not recorded). Some clones in this sample may be carry-over from other donors' samples. The CDR3 coding sequence is TGTGCCAGCAAACTCGGACTTGGACAGGGGGGCACTGAAGCTTTCTTT. Its protein is CASKLGLGQGGTEAFF.